This T cell receptor (beta chain) was sequenced during a study of cytotoxic CD8 clonotypes in ibrutinib-treated CLL. In the study overall: Samples yielded averages of hundreds of thousands of productive templates and 94,082 productive rearrangements. General study points: Higher circulating CD8+ T-cell counts strongly accompanied higher baseline clonality, above age-matched healthy donors. Clonality increased at ibrutinib response, then returned toward baseline at progression.

Method: immunoSEQ multiplex PCR; TCRdb's copy keeps in-frame clones and lacks some. The sample lists about 130,000 clones, around 84% seen once, with 3% to 4% in the top ten. CDR3 size: 17 residues. With 5 bases clipped from V and 2 bases from J, the junction kept 13 bases outside the gene matches. Germline loops: CDR1 MDHEN, CDR2 SYDVKM. Worth noting for this clone: Its antigen is not known.

Sequencing used PBMCs, obtained after 24 months of ibrutinib treatment. The chain links TRBV28 to TRBJ2-3; 7 bases map to TRBD1. This clonotype was sampled from a human donor with chronic lymphocytic leukemia. The CDR3 nucleotides are TGTGCCAGCAGTGCGGTAGCCGGGACAGAGACCACAGATACGCAGTATTTT. Amino acids: CASSAVAGTETTDTQYF.